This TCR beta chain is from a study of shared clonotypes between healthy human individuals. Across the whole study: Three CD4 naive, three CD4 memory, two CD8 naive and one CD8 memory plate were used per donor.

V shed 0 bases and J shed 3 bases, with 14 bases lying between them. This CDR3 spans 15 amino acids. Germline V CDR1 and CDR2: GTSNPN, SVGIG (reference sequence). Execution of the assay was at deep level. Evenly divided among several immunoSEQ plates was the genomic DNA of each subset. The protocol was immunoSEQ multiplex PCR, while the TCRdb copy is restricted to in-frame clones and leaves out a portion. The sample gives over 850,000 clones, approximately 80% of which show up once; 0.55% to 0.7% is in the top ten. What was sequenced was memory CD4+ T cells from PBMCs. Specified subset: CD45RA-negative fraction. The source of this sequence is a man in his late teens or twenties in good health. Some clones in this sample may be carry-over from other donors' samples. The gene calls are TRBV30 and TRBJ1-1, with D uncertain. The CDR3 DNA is TGTGCCTGGAGTGTACTGGGCAGATATCACACTGAAGCTTTCTTT. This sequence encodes CAWSVLGRYHTEAFF. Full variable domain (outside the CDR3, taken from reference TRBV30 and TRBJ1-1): SQTIHQWPATLVQPVGSPLSLECTVEGTSNPNLYWYRQAAGRGLQLLFYSVGIGQISSEVPQNLSASRPQDRQFILSSKKLLLSDSGFYLCAWSVLGRYHTEAFFGQGTRLTVV.